This TCR beta chain stems from a study of T cell responses to AZD1222 COVID-19 vaccine. Regarding the study as a whole: All repertoire sampling was performed exclusively after the peak T cell response. Elevations in Spike-specific TCR breadth and depth followed administration of two AZD1222 doses.

Clones were sequenced by immunoSEQ multiplex PCR, and TCRdb holds only the in-frame ones, with some missing. The sample holds around 140,000 clones; around 87% are singletons and the top ten take around 1.5%. The CDR3 is 11 amino acids. Trimming took off 4 bases at V and 3 bases at J, with 3 bases between the two ends. The germline gives CDR1 KGHSH, CDR2 LQKENI. Concerning this clone itself: No antigen is known for it. Other DNA sequences in this sample translate to the same CDR3.

The sequence was collected from an adult in good health. This sample comprised peripheral blood, obtained on day 0 of AZD1222 vaccination. The chain is built from TRBV18 and TRBJ1-1; D is ambiguous. CDR3 nucleotides: TGTGCCAGCTCACTCGACACTGAAGCTTTCTTT. Residues: CASSLDTEAFF.